Listed below are T cell receptor beta chains from one sample, sequenced in a study of T cell responses to AZD1222 COVID-19 vaccine. This table comes from immunoSEQ multiplex PCR, and its TCRdb copy is limited to in-frame clones, with some not included. The data contain roughly 28,000 clones, roughly 93% of them singletons. Sample: peripheral blood, taken on day 0 of AZD1222 vaccination. Every receptor here comes from an adult in good health. Both conserved end residues are part of each CDR3. Each record gives: J gene, V gene, D gene, clone size, CDR3 DNA, CDR3 protein. D genes are given only for firm matches. The size entry is marked missing in some rows and otherwise reads once, few, many or a size class.

TRBJ2-3,TRBV9,TRBD2,NA,TGTGCCAGCAGCGACTTAGCGGGGGACACAGATACGCAGTATTTT,CASSDLAGDTDTQYF
TRBJ2-1,TRBV7-2,NA,NA,TGTGCCAGCAGCTTAGCTCTAGGGGCCTACAATGAGCAGTTCTTC,CASSLALGAYNEQFF
TRBJ2-7,TRBV9,NA,NA,TGTGCCAGCAGCGTAGACGGCTCCTACGAGCAGTACTTC,CASSVDGSYEQYF
TRBJ2-3,TRBV6-2/TRBV6-3,NA,NA,TGTGCCAGCAGTTCCACCTCAGATACGCAGTATTTT,CASSSTSDTQYF
TRBJ1-1,TRBV6-5,TRBD1,NA,TGTGCCAGCGATTGGACAGGTTCCGCTTTCTTT,CASDWTGSAFF
TRBJ2-5,TRBV18,TRBD2,NA,TGTGCCAGCTCAATCCGGACTAGCGGGACGGAGACCCAGTACTTC,CASSIRTSGTETQYF
TRBJ2-3,TRBV6-5,NA,NA,TGTGCCAGCAGTTACCGGGGTAACACAGATACGCAGTATTTT,CASSYRGNTDTQYF
TRBJ1-4,TRBV7-2,NA,NA,TGTGCCAGCAGCTCGCCCCGAAGCGGTACAACTAATGAAAAACTGTTTTTT,CASSSPRSGTTNEKLFF
TRBJ2-7,TRBV18,NA,NA,TGTGCCAGCTCACCCTGGAGCTCCTACGAGCAGTACTTC,CASSPWSSYEQYF
TRBJ2-4,TRBV3-1/TRBV3-2,NA,NA,TGTGCCAGCAGCCATCTAGCGGGACAGGACATTCAGTACTTC,CASSHLAGQDIQYF
TRBJ1-2,TRBV12-3/TRBV12-4,NA,NA,TGTGCCAGCAGCGACCGGAGCTATGGCTACACCTTC,CASSDRSYGYTF
TRBJ1-1,TRBV29-1,NA,NA,TGCAGCGTTGAATCGGGACTCGGTGGGGCTTTCTTT,CSVESGLGGAFF
TRBJ1-2,TRBV6-1,NA,NA,TGTGCCAGCAGTGAGGGGGGAAACTATGGCTACACCTTC,CASSEGGNYGYTF
TRBJ2-4,TRBV5-6,NA,NA,TGTGCCAGCAGTATAGTCGAGTTGCCCAGCATTCAGTACTTC,CASSIVELPSIQYF
TRBJ1-5,TRBV6-6,TRBD1,NA,TGTGCCAGCAGTTGGGGCGACAGGGATAATCAGCCCCAGCATTTT,CASSWGDRDNQPQHF
TRBJ2-3,TRBV13,NA,few,TGTGCCAGCAGCTTGGAAGTATCTAGCACAGATACGCAGTATTTT,CASSLEVSSTDTQYF
TRBJ2-7,TRBV5-8,NA,NA,TGTGCCAGCAGCAAGGAAAGGTTTTATAGCTACGAGCAGTACTTC,CASSKERFYSYEQYF
TRBJ1-6,TRBV9,NA,once,TGTGCCAGCAGCAATACAGGGTCGGGAAATTCACCCCTCCACTTT,CASSNTGSGNSPLHF
TRBJ1-1,TRBV6-5,NA,NA,TGTGCCAGCACCACCCCCCAGGGGAGGACTGAAGCTTTCTTT,CASTTPQGRTEAFF
TRBJ2-2,TRBV9,NA,NA,TGTGCCAGCAGCGTCGACGGGGGGCGGATCGGGGAGCTGTTTTTT,CASSVDGGRIGELFF
TRBJ1-1,TRBV6-5,TRBD1,NA,TGTGCCAGCAGGACCGGGACAGGGAACACTGAAGCTTTCTTT,CASRTGTGNTEAFF
TRBJ1-5,TRBV5-1,NA,NA,TGCGCCAGCAGCTTGGAGGGCTATAGCAATCAGCCCCAGCATTTT,CASSLEGYSNQPQHF
TRBJ2-3,TRBV18,TRBD2,NA,TGTGCCAGCTCACCTCCCGCGGGAGGAGATACGCAGTATTTT,CASSPPAGGDTQYF
TRBJ2-3,TRBV27,TRBD2,NA,TGTGCCAGCAGTCTCCAAGCGGGAGGGGTGGCAGATACGCAGTATTTT,CASSLQAGGVADTQYF
TRBJ1-2,TRBV19,NA,NA,TGTGCCAGTAGTATAGGCCCTGGAGGCTATGGCTACACCTTC,CASSIGPGGYGYTF
TRBJ2-2,TRBV18,NA,NA,TGTGCCAGCTCCCCACTGGCGAACACCGGGGAGCTGTTTTTT,CASSPLANTGELFF
TRBJ1-4,TRBV3-1/TRBV3-2,NA,NA,TGTGCCAGCAGCCAAGGGCAGGGCGATGAAAAACTGTTTTTT,CASSQGQGDEKLFF
TRBJ1-4,TRBV5-4,NA,NA,TGTGCCAGCAGCTCGAATGAGGAAAAACTGTTTTTT,CASSSNEEKLFF
TRBJ1-2,TRBV5-4,NA,NA,TGTGCCAGCAGCTTGCTTGGGTCCACAAACTATGGCTACACCTTC,CASSLLGSTNYGYTF
TRBJ1-5,TRBV2,TRBD1,NA,TGTGCCAGCACATTTGGGACAGGGGGTAGCGAGCCCCAGCATTTT,CASTFGTGGSEPQHF
TRBJ1-1,TRBV7-9,NA,once,TGTGCCAGCAGCCGAAAAGACGCAGGTAGCACTGAAGCTTTCTTT,CASSRKDAGSTEAFF
TRBJ1-1,TRBV12-3/TRBV12-4,NA,NA,TGTGCCAGCAGCCCGCCTGTTGGGACTGAAGCTTTCTTT,CASSPPVGTEAFF
TRBJ1-4,TRBV2,TRBD1,NA,TGTGCCAGCAGGCGCACCGGGACAGGGTTTGAAAAACTGTTTTTT,CASRRTGTGFEKLFF
TRBJ1-6,TRBV5-1,NA,NA,TGCGCCAGCAGCTTGGGTACGGTTGGTTCACCCCTCCACTTT,CASSLGTVGSPLHF
TRBJ2-5,TRBV18,TRBD2,NA,TGTGCCAGCTCACCCGGGACTAGTGGAGAGACCCAGTACTTC,CASSPGTSGETQYF
TRBJ2-3,TRBV9,NA,NA,TGTGCCAGCAGCAGGTCCACAGATACGCAGTATTTT,CASSRSTDTQYF
TRBJ2-5,TRBV19,TRBD2,NA,TGTGCCAGTAGTATTGAAAGGGAGGGCCAAGAGACCCAGTACTTC,CASSIEREGQETQYF